A selection of T cell receptor beta chains follows, all from one sample in a study of CD8 T cells in ankylosing spondylitis. From the 5' RACE reads, TCRdb called clonotypes with MiXCR, one entry per CDR3 protein. The sample records more than 150,000 distinct CDR3 sequences, roughly 20% being singletons. Sequencing used blood, either unsorted or a sorted T cell fraction (not recorded which). The receptors originated from a male donor between 5 and 29 years old with ankylosing spondylitis or in good health (not recorded which). CDR3s include the opening cysteine and the closing phenylalanine or tryptophan. Each record gives: CDR3 protein, J gene, V gene, clone size. The size field is filled for only some rows; it gives once, few, many or a size class.

CDR3: CASSHPPDRGPRTEAFF
J: TRBJ1-1
V: TRBV28
size: NA

CDR3: CSARRAGSDEQFF
J: TRBJ2-1
V: TRBV20-1
size: few

CDR3: CASSLGPGTSNSPLHF
J: TRBJ1-6
V: TRBV28
size: many

CDR3: CSVGAEGSPLHF
J: TRBJ1-6
V: TRBV29-1
size: NA

CDR3: CASSLMGTGDTEAFF
J: TRBJ1-1
V: TRBV5-1
size: many

CDR3: CASGEGAGYTF
J: TRBJ1-2
V: TRBV3-1
size: many

CDR3: CASTDRVAGELFF
J: TRBJ2-2
V: TRBV5-1
size: many

CDR3: CASSFFAEYTDTQYF
J: TRBJ2-3
V: TRBV5-1
size: many

CDR3: CASSYRLAGFTDTQYF
J: TRBJ2-3
V: TRBV6-5
size: many

CDR3: CASSVLSGRAAEQFF
J: TRBJ2-1
V: TRBV5-5
size: few

CDR3: CSVAVWGFRYEQYF
J: TRBJ2-7
V: TRBV29-1
size: few

CDR3: CSAREPFRQETQYF
J: TRBJ2-5
V: TRBV20-1
size: many